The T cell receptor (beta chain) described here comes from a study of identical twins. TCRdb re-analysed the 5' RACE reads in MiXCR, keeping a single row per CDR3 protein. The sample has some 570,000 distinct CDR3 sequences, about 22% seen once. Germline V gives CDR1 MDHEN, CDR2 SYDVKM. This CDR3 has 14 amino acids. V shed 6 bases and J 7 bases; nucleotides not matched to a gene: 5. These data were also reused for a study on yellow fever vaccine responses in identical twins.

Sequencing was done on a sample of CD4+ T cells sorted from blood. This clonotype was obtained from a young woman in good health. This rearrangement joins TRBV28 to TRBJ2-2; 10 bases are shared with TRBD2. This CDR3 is CASRLAGVVGELFF. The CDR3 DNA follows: TGTGCCAGCAGGCTAGCGGGAGTTGTCGGGGAGCTGTTTTTT.